The 30 T cell receptor beta chains presented below share a single source sample, sequenced in a study of beta chain features in type 1 diabetes. Expressed TCRB transcripts got sequenced, as all isolated RNA was reverse transcribed. The protocol was immunoSEQ multiplex PCR, while the TCRdb copy is restricted to in-frame clones and leaves out a portion. Counted here are around 340,000 clones, approximately 8% occurring once; the ten biggest clones make up 0.44%. Sequencing was done on a sample of central memory CD4+ T cells from blood. The receptor source for this set is a young woman in good health.

This clone has only a few counts. The V and J genes are TRBV9 and TRBJ2-2; maybe TRBD2 (6 bases). This CDR3 region has 15 residues. The ends were cut back, 3 bases at V and 3 bases at J, with 12 bases in the middle. In germline, CDR1 is SGDLS, CDR2 YYNGEE. As DNA, the CDR3 is TGTGCCAGCAGCGAAGCTAGCGACTACACCGGGGAGCTGTTTTTT. Translating gives CASSEASDYTGELFF. The variable domain in full, completed from reference TRBV9 and TRBJ2-2, reads DSGVTQTPKHLITATGQRVTLRCSPRSGDLSVYWYQQSLDQGLQFLIQYYNGEERAKGNILERFSAQQFPDLHSELNLSSLELGDSALYFCASSEASDYTGELFFGEGSRLTVL.

Ten or more counts support this clone. The CDR3 DNA is TGTGCCAGCAGTTCGACTAGTCTCACAGATACGCAGTATTTT. This codes for CASSSTSLTDTQYF. The V and J genes are TRBV28 and TRBJ2-3; maybe TRBD2 (6 bases). The CDR3 length is 14 residues. Trimming removed 4 bases from V and 2 bases from J, with 10 bases in between. Germline assignment: CDR1 MDHEN and CDR2 SYDVKM.

This clone was detected only a few times. The rearrangement links TRBV28 to TRBJ1-1, with D unclear. The CDR3 spans 14 residues. V gave up 6 bases and J gave up 8 bases, with 19 bases separating them. Germline V gene lookup returns CDR1 MDHEN and CDR2 SYDVKM. CDR3 DNA sequence: TGTGCCAGCAGGAAGACCCTGACCGGGAGAGAAGCTTTCTTT. Encoded protein: CASRKTLTGREAFF.

This clone occurred a few times. The CDR3 coding sequence is TGCGCCAGCAGCCCCTTCGGGGGAGTTATCCCCTACAATGAGCAGTTCTTC. It encodes CASSPFGGVIPYNEQFF. This chain connects TRBV5-1 to TRBJ2-1, with D perhaps TRBD2 (6 bases). Germline assignment: CDR1 SGHRS and CDR2 YFSETQ. V lost 4 bases and J lost 2, with 19 bases in between. This CDR3 region has 17 residues.

This clone appeared a few times. The chain's CDR3 is CASSPDSNYGYTF. The CDR3, as DNA: TGTGCCAGCAGCCCGGACAGTAACTATGGCTACACCTTC. The chain combines TRBV5-4 with TRBJ1-2, with a weak D call TRBD1 (6 bases). The CDR3 has 13 amino acids. The V gene's germline CDR1 is SGHNT and CDR2 YYREEE (reference sequence). The germline V and J ends were trimmed by 4 bases and 1 base, with 8 bases remaining between them.

The chain employs TRBV7-2 and TRBJ2-1, with 9 nucleotides matching TRBD2. This CDR3 region has 17 residues. The J segment lost 1 base and the V segment lost 5 bases, leaving 9 bases of the junction unmatched. Germline V CDR1 and CDR2: SGHTA, FQGNSA. For the CDR3, the DNA is TGTGCCAGCAGCCCTCCGACTAGCGGAGGGTCCTACAATGAGCAGTTCTTC. Translating it yields CASSPPTSGGSYNEQFF.

The gene calls are TRBV23-1 and TRBJ2-7, with no clear D. TRBV23-1 is marked as an open reading frame, function uncertain. The CDR3 sequence is 14 residues long. V shed 6 bases and J shed 3 bases, with 15 bases lying between them. As DNA, the CDR3 is TGCGCCAGCAGCCAAGATCGGGTCGGCTACGAGCAGTACTTC. Its protein product is CASSQDRVGYEQYF.

DNA for the CDR3: TGTGCCAGCGGCGGGACACTCTCTGGAAACACCATATATTTT. As protein: CASGGTLSGNTIYF. This chain links TRBV19 with TRBJ1-3; D may be TRBD1 (6 bases). Germline V gene data show CDR1 as LNHDA and CDR2 as SQIVND (reference sequence). The CDR3 runs to 14 residues. V dropped 9 bases and J dropped 0 bases, with 12 bases sitting between them.

The chain employs TRBV7-2 and TRBJ1-5; tentatively, D is TRBD1 (6 bases). Germline-derived CDR1 and CDR2 are SGHTA and FQGNSA. Between the trimmed V and J ends, which lost 5 bases and 3 bases, there was a span of 14 bases. The CDR3 sequence is 15 residues long. The CDR3 DNA reads as TGTGCCAGCAGCGCTCAACAGGGTCTCAATCAGCCCCAGCATTTT. Residues: CASSAQQGLNQPQHF.

This clone has a handful of counts. The chain joins TRBV6-5 to TRBJ2-3; TRBD2 matches at 7 bases. Per germline, CDR1 MNHEY and CDR2 SVGAGI. CDR3 size: 13 residues. The CDR3 DNA reads as TGTGTAGTGTCGCGGGGGTTCACAGATACGCAGTATTTT. This codes for CVVSRGFTDTQYF.

The sample holds a few counts of this clone. The J gene is TRBJ2-4, the V gene TRBV6-5, with 8 bases fitting TRBD2. Germline-derived CDR1 and CDR2 are MNHEY and SVGAGI. This CDR3 is 14 amino acids long. V shed 6 bases, J shed 6 bases, and the junction held 7 bases outside the gene matches. Here the CDR3 reads CASSQTSVGNIQYF. The CDR3 DNA is TGTGCCAGCAGCCAGACTAGCGTGGGAAACATTCAGTACTTC.

This clone was seen only a few times. The V gene is TRBV7-8, the J gene TRBJ1-1; D remains ambiguous. The CDR3 extends over 13 amino acids. Germline-derived CDR1 and CDR2 are SGHVS and FQNEAQ. The V end lost 4 bases, the J end lost 3 bases, and 9 bases lay between the germline ends. The CDR3 coding sequence is TGTGCCAGCAGCTCTATCTGGGACACTGAAGCTTTCTTT. It is translated as CASSSIWDTEAFF.

V usage is TRBV7-2 and J usage is TRBJ2-1; D is undetermined. CDR1 and CDR2 (germline): SGHTA, FQGNSA. This CDR3 is 16 amino acids long. V was shortened by 1 base and J by 8 bases, with 18 bases between the two germline ends. The CDR3 region is CASSLEPEVVADEQFF. DNA of the CDR3: TGTGCCAGCAGCTTAGAACCTGAGGTTGTTGCCGATGAGCAGTTCTTC.

This clone was recorded at least ten times. This sequence joins TRBV15 and TRBJ2-6; tentative D call: TRBD2 (5 bases). This CDR3 spans 14 amino acids. V lost 6 bases and J 1 base, leaving 7 bases between the germline ends. Germline V gene sequence: CDR1 LNHNV, CDR2 YYDKDF (reference sequence). The DNA for the CDR3 is TGTGCCACCAGACGAGGGTCTGGGGCCAACGTCCTGACTTTC. Its protein is CATRRGSGANVLTF.

This chain uses TRBV29-1 with TRBJ2-1; D is unresolved. Trimming cost V 6 bases and J 9 bases, with 18 bases left between them. The CDR3 consists of 13 residues. From germline, CDR1 is SQVTM and CDR2 ANQGSEA. The CDR3 DNA reads TGCAGCGTAGCCGCGAACTCGATCTCTGAGCAGTTCTTC. Translation gives CSVAANSISEQFF.

This clone was observed a handful of times. The chain couples TRBV7-3 to TRBJ2-6; D gene ambiguous. V was pared by 5 bases and J by 1 base, with 6 bases between. The germline V gene encodes CDR1 SGHTA and CDR2 FQGTGA. CDR3 size: 14 residues. The CDR3 sequence: CASSMNSGANVLTF. The DNA for the CDR3 is TGTGCCAGCAGCATGAATTCTGGGGCCAACGTCCTGACTTTC.

The chain joins TRBV29-1 to TRBJ1-2, with D hard to call. The CDR3 contains 12 residues. V was trimmed by 3 bases and J by 6 bases, leaving 11 bases between them. Germline lookup yields CDR1 SQVTM and CDR2 ANQGSEA. DNA of the CDR3: TGCAGCGTTGACAGCCCGGCGGATGGCTACACCTTC. Its translation is CSVDSPADGYTF.

This clone was seen a few times. This chain connects TRBV4-3 to TRBJ2-7; D is unclear. Trimming left V 4 bases short and J 0 bases short, with 16 bases between. Germline V gene lookup returns CDR1 LGHNA and CDR2 YSLEER. The CDR3 covers 16 residues. The CDR3 here is CASSPGAGRSSYEQYF. The CDR3 nucleotides read TGCGCCAGCAGCCCGGGCGCAGGTAGGAGCTCCTACGAGCAGTACTTC.

This clone turned up a few times. The chain links TRBV15 to TRBJ2-1, with 7 bases that match TRBD2. V gave up 2 bases and J gave up 5 bases; unmatched junction bases: 9. Germline loops: CDR1 LNHNV, CDR2 YYDKDF (reference sequence). The CDR3 is 16 amino acids. The CDR3 bases are TGTGCCACCAGCAGACTTCCAGGGCGGGGGAACAATGAGCAGTTCTTC. The encoded protein is CATSRLPGRGNNEQFF.

Ten or more counts support this clone. The chain has TRBV6-6 and TRBJ1-4; D is ambiguous. The CDR3 has 16 residues. Trimming stripped 5 bases from V and 7 bases from J, with 20 bases between. The germline V gene has CDR1 MNHNY and CDR2 SVGAGI (reference sequence). CDR3: CASSRTVGAQGEKLFF. CDR3 in DNA: TGTGCCAGCAGTCGGACGGTCGGCGCCCAAGGTGAAAAACTGTTTTTT.

V usage is TRBV7-8 and J usage is TRBJ2-1; either TRBD1 or TRBD2 may supply D (5 bases each). This CDR3 spans 12 amino acids. The germline V gene encodes CDR1 SGHVS and CDR2 FQNEAQ. V gave up 2 bases and J gave up 13 bases, with 12 bases separating them. DNA of the CDR3: TGTGCCAGCAGCTTATCCCCGGGGCCTCAGTTCTTC. Its protein product is CASSLSPGPQFF.

The chain uses TRBV7-2 and TRBJ2-7; TRBD1 agrees at 8 bases. The junction had 7 bases not matched to a gene; V was cut back by 5 bases and J by 1 base. CDR3 length equals 15 residues. Germline CDR1 is SGHTA and CDR2 is FQGNSA. The CDR3 spells CASSVLTGESYEQYF. For the CDR3, the DNA is TGTGCCAGCAGCGTGCTGACAGGGGAGTCCTACGAGCAGTACTTC.

The sample holds many counts of this clone. The rearrangement joins TRBV10-3 to TRBJ1-4; 9 bases map to TRBD1. CDR1 is ENHRY, CDR2 SYGVKD, per germline. V lost 6 bases to trimming and J lost 6 bases; unmatched junction nucleotides: 5. This CDR3 is built from 14 residues. Here the CDR3 reads CAIRGTGRHEKLFF. DNA for the CDR3: TGTGCCATCAGGGGGACAGGGAGACATGAAAAACTGTTTTTT.

This chain joins TRBV6-5 and TRBJ1-5; D possibly corresponds to TRBD1 (6 bases). Germline V CDR1 and CDR2: MNHEY, SVGAGI. This CDR3 has 13 residues. The ends were cut back, 6 bases at V and 2 bases at J, with 8 bases in the middle. Here the CDR3 DNA reads TGTGCCAGCAGACGACAGGGCAATCAGCCCCAGCATTTT. It encodes CASRRQGNQPQHF.

V is TRBV7-9 and J is TRBJ2-7; D assignment may be TRBD1 or TRBD2 (7 bases each). Germline CDR1 reads SEHNR; CDR2 reads FQNEAQ (reference sequence). The V end was cut by 4 bases, the J end by 2 bases, with 15 bases between. The CDR3 runs to 15 residues. The CDR3, as DNA: TGTGCCAGCAGCTCTCGGGGGGACAGAGCCTACGAGCAGTACTTC. Translating gives CASSSRGDRAYEQYF.

This clone was picked up a small number of times. The rearrangement joins TRBV7-2 to TRBJ2-7; the D gene is possibly TRBD2 (5 bases). The CDR3 consists of 13 residues. V lost 5 bases to trimming and J lost 6 bases, with 14 bases between them. In germline, CDR1 is SGHTA, CDR2 FQGNSA. The CDR3: CASSHTSMVEQYF. For the CDR3, the DNA is TGTGCCAGCAGCCACACTAGTATGGTCGAGCAGTACTTC.

The chain couples TRBV7-3 to TRBJ2-3, with D possibly being TRBD2 (5 bases). The CDR3 contains 16 residues. V gave up 4 bases and J gave up 0 bases, with 14 bases separating them. The germline gives CDR1 SGHTA, CDR2 FQGTGA. The CDR3, as DNA: TGTGCCAGCAGCTCCCAAATGTCGGGGAGCACAGATACGCAGTATTTT. It is translated as CASSSQMSGSTDTQYF.

This clone was seen a few times. The chain joins TRBV11-2 to TRBJ2-7, with a tentative D call TRBD1 (5 bases). The V gene lost 4 bases and the J gene lost 0 bases, with 10 bases spanning the gap. Germline V lookup: CDR1 SGHAT, CDR2 FQNNGV. The CDR3 spans 14 residues. This chain's CDR3 is CASSYDRNSYEQYF. CDR3 DNA sequence: TGTGCCAGCAGCTATGACAGAAACTCCTACGAGCAGTACTTC.

This clone occurred a few times. The chain combines TRBV5-6 with TRBJ1-4; TRBD1 is a possible D gene (5 bases). The V end lost 4 bases, the J end lost 7 bases, and 5 bases lay between the germline ends. Germline V gene data show CDR1 as SGHDT and CDR2 as YYEEEE. The CDR3 totals 11 residues. CDR3 nucleotides: TGTGCCAGCAGCGGGGGTGAAAAACTGTTTTTT. Amino acids: CASSGGEKLFF.

This clone has a handful of counts. The rearrangement links TRBV7-2 to TRBJ2-2; D may match TRBD1 or TRBD2 (5 bases each). CDR1 and CDR2 from the germline V gene are SGHTA and FQGNSA. The CDR3 covers 16 residues. V was pared by 5 bases and J by 6 bases, with 19 bases between. CDR3 region: CASSPSWGRLSGELFF. CDR3 nucleotide sequence: TGTGCCAGCAGCCCCAGTTGGGGGAGATTGTCCGGGGAGCTGTTTTTT.